This TCR beta chain emerged from a study of shared clonotypes between healthy human individuals. J lost 2 bases, V lost 9 bases, and 2 bases had no gene match. The CDR3 is made up of 13 amino acids. Germline-derived CDR1 and CDR2 are MNHNS and SASEGT. Profiling relied on immunoSEQ multiplex PCR, and the TCRdb table lists in-frame clones only, not all of them. There are approximately 640,000 clones in the sample; 72% occur only once, and around 2% lies in the top ten. The source of this sequence is a woman aged 30 to 39 in good health. The chain joins TRBV6-1 to TRBJ1-3, with 9 bases identical to TRBD1. Source material: memory CD4+ T cells sorted from blood. The subset: CD45RA-negative fraction. CDR3 sequence reads: CASDRGTGNTIYF. In DNA, the CDR3 is TGTGCCAGTGACAGGGGGACTGGAAACACCATATATTTT.